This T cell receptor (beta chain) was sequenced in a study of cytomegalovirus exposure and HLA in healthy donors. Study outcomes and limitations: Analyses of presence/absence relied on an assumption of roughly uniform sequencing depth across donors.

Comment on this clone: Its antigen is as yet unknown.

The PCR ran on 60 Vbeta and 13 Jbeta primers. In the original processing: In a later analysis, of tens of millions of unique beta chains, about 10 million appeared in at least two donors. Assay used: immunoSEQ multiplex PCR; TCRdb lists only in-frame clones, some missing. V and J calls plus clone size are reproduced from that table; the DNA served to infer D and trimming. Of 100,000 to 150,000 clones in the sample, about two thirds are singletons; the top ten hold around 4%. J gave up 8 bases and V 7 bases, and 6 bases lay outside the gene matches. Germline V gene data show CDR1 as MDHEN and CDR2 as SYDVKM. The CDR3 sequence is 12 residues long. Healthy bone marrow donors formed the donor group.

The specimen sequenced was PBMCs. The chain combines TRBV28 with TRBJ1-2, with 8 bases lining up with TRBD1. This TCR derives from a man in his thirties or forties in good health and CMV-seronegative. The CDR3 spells CASIRTGYGYTF. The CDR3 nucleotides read TGTGCCAGCATCCGGACAGGGTACGGCTACACCTTC.